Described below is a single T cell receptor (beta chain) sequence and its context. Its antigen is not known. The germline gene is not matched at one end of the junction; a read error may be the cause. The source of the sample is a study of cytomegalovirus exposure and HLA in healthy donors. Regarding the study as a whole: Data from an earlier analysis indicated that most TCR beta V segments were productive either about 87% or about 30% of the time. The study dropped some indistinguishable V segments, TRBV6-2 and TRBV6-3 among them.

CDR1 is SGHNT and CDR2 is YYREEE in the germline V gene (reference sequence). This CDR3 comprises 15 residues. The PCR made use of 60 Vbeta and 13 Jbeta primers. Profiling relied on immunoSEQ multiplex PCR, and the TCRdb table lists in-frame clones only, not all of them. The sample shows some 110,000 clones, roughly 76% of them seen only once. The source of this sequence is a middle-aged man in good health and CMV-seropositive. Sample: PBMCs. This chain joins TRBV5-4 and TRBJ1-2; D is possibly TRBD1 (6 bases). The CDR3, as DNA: TGTGTCAGCAGCATCTTCGACAGGCATACTAGGGGCTACACCTTC. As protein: CVSSIFDRHTRGYTF.